Listed below are T cell receptor beta chains from one sample, sequenced in a study of blood T cell repertoires in COVID-19. TCRdb's copy holds only in-frame clones and misses some; the assay was immunoSEQ multiplex PCR. This sample has a few hundred thousand clones; around 91% occur once, and the top ten carry approximately 0.55%. Sequenced input: PBMCs or T cells enriched from blood (not recorded which). These TCRs come from a man aged 18 to 29 who had recovered from COVID-19. CDR3s include the opening cysteine and the closing phenylalanine or tryptophan. A D gene is named only where the DNA matches it firmly. Clone size is given for some rows only: seen once, a few or many times, or a class if the clone is expanded.

V	D	J	size	DNA	CDR3
TRBV27	TRBD1	TRBJ2-2	-	TGTGCCAGCAGTAGGGACAGGGAGATCGGGGAGCTGTTTTTT	CASSRDREIGELFF
TRBV9	TRBD1	TRBJ1-6	-	TGTGCCAGCAGCCCAGGGACAGGGGGCAATTCACCCCTCCACTTT	CASSPGTGGNSPLHF
TRBV7-9	-	TRBJ1-1	-	TGTGCCAGCAGCCCCCAAGGGGCTGTCGGCACTGAAGCTTTCTTT	CASSPQGAVGTEAFF
TRBV7-9	-	TRBJ1-1	-	TGTGCCAGCAGCTCACGAAGGATCCCCGCGGAGGGAGCTTTCTTT	CASSSRRIPAEGAFF
TRBV10-3	-	TRBJ1-1	-	TGTGCCATCAGTGAGTCCCACTCAACGGCGGGCACTGAAGCTTTCTTT	CAISESHSTAGTEAFF
TRBV15	-	TRBJ1-2	-	TGTGCCACCAGCAGGACAGGCGGAGCTAACTATGGCTACACCTTC	CATSRTGGANYGYTF
TRBV4-1	-	TRBJ2-6	-	TGCGCCAGCAGCCAACTCTCCGGGAAGGGAGCTGGGGCCAACGTCCTGACTTTC	CASSQLSGKGAGANVLTF
TRBV19	TRBD2	TRBJ2-1	many	TGTGCCAGTAGTATTGGGCTAGCGGGAGTGCAGGCCTCCTACAATGAGCAGTTCTTC	CASSIGLAGVQASYNEQFF
TRBV11-3	TRBD2	TRBJ2-2	-	TGTGCCAGCAGCCTAAAACCCCCGGGACTAACGAACACCGGGGAGCTGTTTTTT	CASSLKPPGLTNTGELFF
TRBV7-9	-	TRBJ1-1	-	TGTGCCAGCAGCTTAAGACAGGTAAAGAGCACTGAAGCTTTCTTT	CASSLRQVKSTEAFF
TRBV7-9	-	TRBJ2-3	-	TGTGCCAGCAGCTTATTACTAGATACGCAGTATTTT	CASSLLLDTQYF
TRBV6-1	-	TRBJ1-5	few	TGTGCCAGCAGTGAGGTTCGGAGGCCCCAAGGTCAGCCCCAGCATTTT	CASSEVRRPQGQPQHF
TRBV6-4	TRBD1	TRBJ2-5	-	TGTGCCAGCAGTGATCGGACAGGACAAGAGACCCAGTACTTC	CASSDRTGQETQYF
TRBV28	-	TRBJ1-6	-	TGTGCCAGCAGTTTTGAGACAGCAAAGAATTCACCCCTCCACTTT	CASSFETAKNSPLHF
TRBV27	TRBD2	TRBJ2-1	-	TGTGCCAGCAGTTCCGCTAGCGGGAGTGAGCAGTTCTTC	CASSSASGSEQFF
TRBV12-3/TRBV12-4	-	TRBJ2-1	-	TGTGCCAGCAGTGGCACCATCGAGGATGAGCAGTTCTTC	CASSGTIEDEQFF
TRBV27	-	TRBJ2-2	-	TGTGCCAGCAGTCCCTTCGACAGTTCCGGGGAGCTGTTTTTT	CASSPFDSSGELFF
TRBV5-1	-	TRBJ2-3	-	TGCGCCAGCAGCGCACAACTATTAGGTACGCAGTATTTT	CASSAQLLGTQYF
TRBV10-3	-	TRBJ2-7	once	TGTGCCATCAGTGCGCCCTCGCGCGAGCAGTACTTC	CAISAPSREQYF
TRBV21-1	-	TRBJ1-6	-	TGTGCCAGCAGCAAAGTTATAGGGGATAATTCACCCCTCCACTTT	CASSKVIGDNSPLHF
TRBV11-2	-	TRBJ1-1	-	TGTGCCAGCAGCTTAGCAGGGGTTTGGACTGAAGCTTTCTTT	CASSLAGVWTEAFF
TRBV7-9	-	TRBJ1-4	-	TGTGCCAGCAGCTTACCCCTAATGACTAATGAAAAACTGTTTTTT	CASSLPLMTNEKLFF
TRBV7-8	TRBD1	TRBJ1-2	-	TGTGCCAGCAGCTTAGAAGGCAGGGGGCGCGGTGACTATGGCTACACCTTC	CASSLEGRGRGDYGYTF
TRBV5-1	-	TRBJ2-5	-	TGCGCCAGCAGCTTGGACCGGGGGCAAGAGACCCAGTACTTC	CASSLDRGQETQYF
TRBV9	-	TRBJ1-1	-	TGTGCCAGCAGCGTAGGACGAAGAGGGAACACTGAAGCTTTCTTT	CASSVGRRGNTEAFF
TRBV27	TRBD1	TRBJ1-5	-	TGTGCCAGCGGACGACAGGGGAAGGGGATGCCCCAGCATTTT	CASGRQGKGMPQHF
TRBV7-2	-	TRBJ1-2	-	TGTGCCAGCAGCCCTGAACTGGGGCCCTATGGCTACACCTTC	CASSPELGPYGYTF
TRBV11-2	-	TRBJ1-2	-	TGTGCCAGCAGCTCAACGGCAGGGTGGAGAGGCTACACCTTC	CASSSTAGWRGYTF
TRBV7-8	TRBD1	TRBJ1-6	-	TGTGCCAGCAGCCTAAAAGGACAGGGGTATAATTCACCCCTCCACTTT	CASSLKGQGYNSPLHF
TRBV14	-	TRBJ1-1	-	TGTGCCAGCAGCCAAGTTGGTGCTAAAGCTTTCTTT	CASSQVGAKAFF
TRBV27	-	TRBJ1-5	-	TGTGCCAGCGCCTACCGGGGGGGTCAGCCCCAGCATTTT	CASAYRGGQPQHF
TRBV12-3/TRBV12-4	-	TRBJ1-2	once	TGTACCAGCAGTTTCCAGGAATTCTATGGCTACACCTTC	CTSSFQEFYGYTF
TRBV7-8	TRBD2	TRBJ2-1	-	TGTGCCAGCAGCCCCCGAGCGGGAGAAGTGGAGTTCTTC	CASSPRAGEVEFF
TRBV3-1/TRBV3-2	-	TRBJ1-3	-	TGTGCCAGCAGCCAATCAGGAAACACCATATATTTT	CASSQSGNTIYF
TRBV6-6	-	TRBJ1-5	-	TGTGCCAGCGGGCACCACGATCAGCCCCAGCATTTT	CASGHHDQPQHF
TRBV5-5	TRBD1	TRBJ1-2	-	TGTGCCAGCAGCTTCGGGACAGGGACCCAGGGAGGCTACACCTTC	CASSFGTGTQGGYTF
TRBV7-9	TRBD1	TRBJ1-1	-	TGTGCCAGCAGCATTGGACAGAAGACAGGGACTGAAGCTTTCTTT	CASSIGQKTGTEAFF
TRBV5-1	TRBD1	TRBJ1-4	-	TGCGCCAGCAGCTTCGGACAGGGGAAGTCAACTAATGAAAAACTGTTTTTT	CASSFGQGKSTNEKLFF
TRBV29-1	-	TRBJ1-1	once	TGCAGCGTTGGAGGCCAATCCCGGGCTTTCTTT	CSVGGQSRAFF
TRBV5-6	-	TRBJ1-4	-	TGTGCCAGCAGCCTGGGGCAGGATGAACTGTTTTTT	CASSLGQDELFF
TRBV3-1/TRBV3-2	-	TRBJ1-1	few	TGTGCCAGCCAAAGGCGGGTCACTGAAGCTTTCTTT	CASQRRVTEAFF
TRBV19	TRBD1	TRBJ1-1	-	TGTGCCAGTAGTCCCCGGGACAGGGGGGGTTTTGAAGCTTTCTTT	CASSPRDRGGFEAFF